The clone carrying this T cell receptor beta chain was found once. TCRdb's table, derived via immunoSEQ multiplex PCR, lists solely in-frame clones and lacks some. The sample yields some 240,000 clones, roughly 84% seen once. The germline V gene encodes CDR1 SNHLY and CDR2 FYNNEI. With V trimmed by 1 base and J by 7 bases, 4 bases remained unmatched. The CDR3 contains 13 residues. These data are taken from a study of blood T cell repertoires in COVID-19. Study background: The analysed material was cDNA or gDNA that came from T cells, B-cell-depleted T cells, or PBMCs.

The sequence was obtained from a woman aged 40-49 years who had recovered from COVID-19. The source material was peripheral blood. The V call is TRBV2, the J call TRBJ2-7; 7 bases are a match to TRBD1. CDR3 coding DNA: TGTGCCAGCAGTGAAGAGGGGGCCGGAGAGCAGTACTTC. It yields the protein CASSEEGAGEQYF. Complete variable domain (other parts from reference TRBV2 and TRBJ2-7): EPEVTQTPSHQVTQMGQEVILRCVPISNHLYFYWYRQILGQKVEFLVSFYNNEISEKSEIFDDQFSVERPDGSNFTLKIRSTKLEDSAMYFCASSEEGAGEQYFGPGTRLTVT.